A selection of T cell receptor beta chains follows, all from one sample in a study of metastatic and nonmetastatic thyroid tumors. TCRdb reanalyzed the PCR reads via MiXCR. The table lists about 4,000 clones, 22% of them singletons, with 8.2% in the top ten. Source material: tumor tissue. The receptors originated from a female donor with papillary thyroid cancer or a benign thyroid nodule (not recorded which). Some clones in this sample may be carry-over from other donors' samples. Each CDR3 is given with its conserved first and last residue. The D gene is left open where the match is weak. Where a row states a size, it is once, few, many or the class of an expanded clone; other rows omit it.

j_call,clone_size,cdr3_length,v_call,d_call,cdr3_aa,cdr3_nt
TRBJ1-5,-,15,TRBV5-1,TRBD1,CASSPGQGGHQPQHF,TGCGCCAGCAGCCCTGGACAGGGAGGGCATCAGCCCCAGCATTTT
TRBJ2-5,medium-sized,14,TRBV15,-,CATSSQGGLATQYF,TGTGCCACCAGCTCCCAGGGGGGGTTGGCGACCCAGTACTTC
TRBJ2-7,-,14,TRBV11-2,TRBD1,CASSADRGAYEQYF,TGTGCCAGCAGTGCTGACAGGGGGGCCTACGAGCAGTACTTC
TRBJ2-1,few,12,TRBV6-1,-,CASRIETGEQFF,TGTGCCAGCAGAATAGAGACGGGTGAGCAGTTCTTC
TRBJ1-2,-,15,TRBV6-5,TRBD1,CASSYSFTGGAGYTF,TGTGCCAGCAGTTACTCTTTTACAGGGGGCGCCGGCTACACCTTC
TRBJ1-4,-,14,TRBV6-2/TRBV6-3,-,CASSSGRTNEKLFF,TGTGCCAGCAGTTCCGGACGGACCAATGAAAAACTGTTTTTT
TRBJ2-2,-,16,TRBV11-1,-,CASSSLDRSNTGELFF,TGTGCCAGCAGCTCCCTGGACAGATCGAACACCGGGGAGCTGTTTTTT
TRBJ2-1,-,14,TRBV20-1,-,CSAQGGCENNEQFF,TGCAGTGCCCAGGGTGGCTGCGAAAACAATGAGCAGTTCTTC
TRBJ2-7,few,11,TRBV7-9,-,CASSLWYEQYF,TGTGCCAGCAGCTTATGGTACGAGCAGTACTTC
TRBJ1-1,medium-sized,18,TRBV27,-,CASSLLGFTGKVGTEAFF,TGTGCCAGCAGTTTATTAGGGTTTACAGGGAAAGTTGGCACTGAAGCTTTCTTT
TRBJ2-1,-,15,TRBV5-1,TRBD2,CASSLVGGPGNEQFF,TGCGCCAGCAGCTTGGTGGGAGGGCCCGGCAATGAGCAGTTCTTC
TRBJ1-2,-,13,TRBV11-3,-,CASSLDRGHGYTF,TGTGCCAGCAGCTTAGACCGTGGGCATGGCTACACCTTC
TRBJ2-7,-,13,TRBV10-3,-,CASLDSLDYEQYF,TGTGCCAGCTTGGACAGTCTTGACTACGAGCAGTACTTC
TRBJ2-7,few,12,TRBV7-9,-,CASSLEKYEQYF,TGTGCCAGCAGCTTAGAAAAGTACGAGCAGTACTTC
TRBJ2-1,medium-sized,13,TRBV9,-,CASSVDLAGEQFF,TGTGCCAGCAGCGTAGATCTGGCGGGGGAGCAGTTCTTC
TRBJ1-1,-,14,TRBV6-5,-,CASSYDPRGLKAFF,TGTGCCAGCAGTTACGACCCCAGGGGATTGAAAGCTTTCTTT
TRBJ2-7,-,13,TRBV20-1,-,CSAPPSSGYEQYF,TGCAGTGCTCCCCCCTCAAGTGGCTACGAGCAGTACTTC
TRBJ1-5,few,12,TRBV28,-,CASSLFMQIQHF,TGTGCCAGCAGTTTATTTATGCAGATCCAGCATTTT
TRBJ1-2,few,11,TRBV28,-,CALGLNYGYTF,TGTGCCCTGGGCCTAAACTATGGCTACACCTTC
TRBJ2-7,-,14,TRBV11-2,-,CASSLSQGFYEQYF,TGTGCCAGCAGCTTAAGCCAGGGATTCTACGAGCAGTACTTC
TRBJ1-6,-,13,TRBV20-1,-,CSASYRESSPLHF,TGCAGTGCTAGTTACAGGGAGAGTTCACCCCTCCACTTT
TRBJ2-1,few,15,TRBV6-1,-,CASGLQGSGDNEQFF,TGTGCCAGCGGTCTCCAGGGGAGTGGGGACAATGAGCAGTTCTTC
TRBJ2-2,medium-sized,17,TRBV5-1,TRBD1,CASSFPSFRQGSGELFF,TGCGCCAGCAGCTTCCCTTCTTTTAGACAGGGCAGCGGGGAGCTGTTTTTT
TRBJ2-3,medium-sized,12,TRBV5-1,-,CASSRRGDTQYF,TGCGCCAGCAGCCGGCGGGGAGATACGCAGTATTTT
TRBJ1-1,medium-sized,16,TRBV11-2,TRBD1,CASSADRGASRAEAFF,TGTGCCAGCAGTGCTGACAGGGGGGCCTCTAGGGCTGAAGCTTTCTTT
TRBJ2-3,few,16,TRBV30,TRBD2,CARISLAGTGTDTQYF,TGTGCCCGGATCTCACTAGCGGGGACTGGCACAGATACGCAGTATTTT
TRBJ1-4,medium-sized,16,TRBV30,TRBD1,CAWSPNPTGVGEKLFF,TGTGCCTGGAGTCCAAACCCGACAGGGGTAGGAGAAAAACTGTTTTTT
TRBJ2-2,-,15,TRBV28,-,CASSSGIGATGELFF,TGTGCCAGCAGTTCCGGCATAGGGGCCACCGGGGAGCTGTTTTTT